The T cell receptor (beta chain) described here comes from a study of vaccination and CD4 T cells after COVID-19. To note about this clonotype: Its antigen is not identified. The germline gene is not matched at one end of the junction; a read error may be the cause.

Germline CDR1 is MNHEY and CDR2 is SMNVEV (reference sequence). The CDR3 has 9 residues. The sample's treatment: approximately 11-day PBMC culture with coronavirus spike peptide pools or control peptides (ViraFEST assay). TCRs were sequenced by ViraFEST after antigen-specific T cells had been expanded with peptide pools. Days 3 and 7 saw half the medium swapped for fresh IL-2 medium. Findings and limits, study-wide: In convalescent patients, a median roughly 84% of post-vaccine SARS-CoV-2-reactive clones appeared only after vaccination.

With the Oncomine TCR Beta short-read assay, DNA from cultured CD4+ T cells was sequenced. Genomic DNA was isolated from cultured CD4+ T cells. MiXCR, run by TCRdb on the PCR reads, gives a single entry per CDR3 protein. The data contain roughly 11,000 distinct CDR3 sequences, 35% to 50% of them singletons. The V call is TRBV27, the J call TRBJ2-4; D call uncertain. The sequenced sample was cultured CD4+ T cells from blood, obtained after SARS-CoV-2 vaccination. This TCR was sampled from a human donor with COVID-19. CDR3 nucleotide sequence: TGTGCCAGCAGTTTAGTTAGTTGCTTC. Its translation: CASSLVSCF.